These T cell receptor beta chains were read from a single sample in a study of OX40 agonist ivuxolimab in advanced cancers. Using immunoSEQ multiplex PCR, the repertoire was profiled, and TCRdb retains in-frame clones only, with some absent. The sample holds 55,000 to 70,000 clones, around 90% seen once. The sample here was CD4+ or CD8+ T cells sorted from blood, taken in a trial of the OX40 agonist ivuxolimab. These receptors were taken from an adult with an advanced solid tumor such as melanoma, head and neck, liver or kidney cancer. CDR3s include the opening cysteine and the closing phenylalanine or tryptophan. Fields, in order: J gene, D gene, V gene, clone size, CDR3 protein, CDR3 DNA. A D gene is named only where the DNA matches it firmly. Clone size is given for some rows only: seen once, a few or many times, or a class if the clone is expanded.

>TRBJ1-1|TRBD1|TRBV6-6|-
CASSTSGGVENTEAFF
TGTGCCAGCAGTACCTCAGGGGGCGTAGAAAACACTGAAGCTTTCTTT
>TRBJ2-2|TRBD1|TRBV19|-
CASSIGGTGSNTGELFF
TGTGCCAGTAGTATAGGGGGGACAGGGTCGAACACCGGGGAGCTGTTTTTT
>TRBJ2-5|TRBD1|TRBV7-2|-
CASNLDRGAQYF
TGTGCCAGCAACCTGGACAGGGGGGCGCAGTACTTC
>TRBJ2-2|TRBD2|TRBV29-1|-
CSAASGGDTGELFF
TGCAGCGCCGCTAGCGGGGGGGACACCGGGGAGCTGTTTTTT
>TRBJ1-2|-|TRBV7-2|-
CASSLNSHYGYTF
TGTGCCAGCAGCTTAAACAGCCACTATGGCTACACCTTC
>TRBJ2-5|TRBD2|TRBV2|-
CASRRRTSAQETQYF
TGTGCCAGCCGTAGGAGGACTAGTGCACAAGAGACCCAGTACTTC
>TRBJ2-1|-|TRBV11-2|once
CASSFYGAATQFF
TGTGCCAGCAGCTTTTATGGGGCGGCAACCCAGTTCTTC
>TRBJ2-7|-|TRBV14|-
CASSQSGEIYEQYF
TGTGCCAGCAGCCAAAGTGGGGAAATTTACGAGCAGTACTTC
>TRBJ1-1|-|TRBV7-2|once
CASSFDSANTEAFF
TGTGCCAGCAGCTTCGACTCTGCGAACACTGAAGCTTTCTTT
>TRBJ1-3|-|TRBV7-8|-
CASSLAGASGNTIYF
TGTGCCAGCAGCCTAGCTGGGGCCTCCGGAAACACCATATATTTT
>TRBJ2-1|TRBD2|TRBV11-2|-
CASSNFRLAGVWNEQFF
TGTGCCAGCAGCAACTTTCGACTAGCGGGAGTTTGGAATGAGCAGTTCTTC
>TRBJ1-4|-|TRBV5-5|-
CASGQRTREKLFF
TGTGCCAGCGGCCAACGTACTCGGGAAAAACTGTTTTTT
>TRBJ2-1|TRBD1|TRBV6-6|-
CASRRQQGTTYNEQFF
TGTGCCAGCAGAAGACAACAGGGGACCACCTACAATGAGCAGTTCTTC
>TRBJ1-2|-|TRBV21-1|few
CASSADRTLEGGYTF
TGTGCCAGCAGCGCCGACCGGACCCTGGAGGGTGGCTACACCTTC
>TRBJ2-7|TRBD1|TRBV7-2|-
CASSRDRDDYEQYF
TGTGCCAGCAGCCGGGACAGGGATGACTACGAGCAGTACTTC
>TRBJ2-7|TRBD2|TRBV7-2|-
CASSLGGGLAGYEQYF
TGTGCCAGCAGCTTAGGAGGGGGACTAGCGGGGTACGAGCAGTACTTC
>TRBJ2-3|TRBD2|TRBV27|-
CASSSSGSTDTQYF
TGTGCCAGCAGTTCTAGCGGGAGTACAGATACGCAGTATTTT
>TRBJ2-5|TRBD1|TRBV7-9|-
CASSQVRTGFAFEETQYF
TGTGCCAGCAGCCAAGTCCGGACAGGGTTCGCTTTCGAAGAGACCCAGTACTTC
>TRBJ2-1|-|TRBV10-1|-
CASSPSGFNNEQFF
TGCGCCAGCAGTCCGTCAGGGTTCAACAATGAGCAGTTCTTC
>TRBJ2-5|-|TRBV5-5|once
CASSRLQGQETQYF
TGTGCCAGCAGCAGACTACAGGGTCAAGAGACCCAGTACTTC
>TRBJ2-3|-|TRBV10-3|-
CAISEGQGRIGGDTQYF
TGTGCCATCAGTGAGGGTCAGGGCCGAATTGGGGGGGATACGCAGTATTTT
>TRBJ1-5|-|TRBV6-5|-
CASRDDGVQPQHF
TGTGCCAGCAGGGACGATGGAGTACAGCCCCAGCATTTT
>TRBJ2-7|-|TRBV15|-
CATSRDEAGLTYEQYF
TGTGCCACCAGCAGAGATGAGGCAGGTTTAACCTACGAGCAGTACTTC
>TRBJ2-7|TRBD1|TRBV19|-
CASSRDRRYEQYF
TGTGCCAGTAGTCGGGACAGGAGATACGAGCAGTACTTC
>TRBJ1-2|TRBD1|TRBV9|-
CASSAPGGAVFGNYGYTF
TGTGCCAGCAGCGCCCCAGGGGGGGCCGTGTTTGGTAACTATGGCTACACCTTC
>TRBJ1-5|-|TRBV6-1|-
CASSRGTSNQPQHF
TGTGCCAGCAGTCGAGGGACGAGCAATCAGCCCCAGCATTTT
>TRBJ1-2|-|TRBV7-9|-
CASSLGTEMWGYTF
TGTGCCAGCAGCTTAGGGACAGAAATGTGGGGCTACACCTTC
>TRBJ1-4|-|TRBV11-3|-
CASSLPRGHEKLFF
TGTGCCAGCAGCCTGCCCCGGGGTCATGAAAAACTGTTTTTT
>TRBJ2-7|TRBD1|TRBV7-9|-
CASSPHRTGIYEQYF
TGTGCCAGCAGCCCCCATCGGACAGGGATCTACGAGCAGTACTTC
>TRBJ2-1|TRBD1|TRBV15|-
CATSADRGFYEQFF
TGTGCCACCAGCGCCGACAGGGGTTTCTATGAGCAGTTCTTC
>TRBJ2-5|-|TRBV10-3|-
CAISESWQETQYF
TGTGCCATCAGTGAATCCTGGCAAGAGACCCAGTACTTC
>TRBJ1-5|-|TRBV7-9|few
CASSFSGASSQPQHF
TGTGCCAGCAGCTTCAGTGGGGCGAGCAGTCAGCCCCAGCATTTT
>TRBJ1-5|-|TRBV7-9|-
CASSLDGNQPQHF
TGTGCCAGCAGCCTGGATGGCAATCAGCCCCAGCATTTT
>TRBJ2-6|-|TRBV5-1|-
CASSLGGTGANVLTF
TGCGCCAGCAGCTTGGGGGGTACTGGGGCCAACGTCCTGACTTTC
>TRBJ1-4|-|TRBV2|-
CASSDGFGVKLFF
TGTGCCAGCAGTGATGGTTTCGGAGTAAAACTGTTTTTT
>TRBJ2-5|-|TRBV27|-
CASSLGGRGGQETQYF
TGTGCCAGCAGTTTGGGGGGGCGGGGTGGGCAAGAGACCCAGTACTTC
>TRBJ2-7|-|TRBV15|few
CATSRDLGSYEQYF
TGTGCCACCAGCAGAGATCTGGGTTCCTACGAGCAGTACTTC
>TRBJ1-2|-|TRBV28|-
CASRTNYGYTF
TGTGCCAGCAGGACAAACTATGGCTACACCTTC
>TRBJ2-4|-|TRBV19|-
CASSGAVGGIQYF
TGTGCCAGTTCCGGGGCGGTGGGGGGCATTCAGTACTTC
>TRBJ1-1|TRBD1|TRBV18|-
CASSPPRTGALNTEAFF
TGTGCCAGCTCACCACCTCGGACAGGGGCCCTGAACACTGAAGCTTTCTTT
>TRBJ2-7|TRBD1|TRBV6-5|-
CASSRTGNFYEQYF
TGTGCCAGCAGTAGGACAGGAAACTTCTACGAGCAGTACTTC
>TRBJ2-5|-|TRBV7-2|-
CASSSDPGALETQYF
TGTGCCAGCAGTTCCGACCCCGGGGCTCTAGAGACCCAGTACTTC
>TRBJ2-3|-|TRBV9|-
CASSAGADTQYF
TGTGCCAGCAGCGCAGGGGCAGATACGCAGTATTTT
>TRBJ2-1|TRBD2|TRBV4-2|once
CASSQRLAGGNEQFF
TGTGCCAGCAGCCAAAGACTAGCGGGGGGGAATGAGCAGTTCTTC
>TRBJ2-7|-|TRBV5-1|-
CASSLGGSFRVSEQYF
TGCGCCAGCAGCTTGGGGGGTTCGTTTCGGGTCAGCGAGCAGTACTTC
>TRBJ1-6|-|TRBV30|-
CAWTRLGGTNSPLHF
TGTGCCTGGACGCGGTTGGGCGGCACCAATTCACCCCTCCACTTT
>TRBJ2-5|TRBD1|TRBV4-1|-
CASSQSGQGKETQYF
TGCGCCAGCAGCCAATCGGGACAGGGGAAAGAGACCCAGTACTTC
>TRBJ1-1|-|TRBV13|-
CASSLGGSLKLAFF
TGTGCCAGCAGCTTAGGAGGGTCGCTAAAGTTGGCTTTCTTT
>TRBJ2-3|TRBD2|TRBV7-2|-
CASSFGAGSTDTQYF
TGTGCCAGCAGCTTCGGAGCGGGAAGCACAGATACGCAGTATTTT
>TRBJ2-6|-|TRBV4-3|-
CASSQTGTSGANVLTF
TGCGCCAGCAGCCAAACAGGGACCTCTGGGGCCAACGTCCTGACTTTC
>TRBJ2-2|TRBD2|TRBV19|-
CASRLAGANTGELFF
TGTGCCAGCCGTCTGGCGGGAGCGAACACCGGGGAGCTGTTTTTT
>TRBJ1-4|-|TRBV5-6|-
CASTLGAHGEKLFF
TGTGCCAGCACCCTGGGGGCCCACGGTGAAAAACTGTTTTTT
>TRBJ1-2|TRBD1|TRBV7-9|-
CASSLAVQGAAGYTF
TGTGCCAGCAGCTTAGCGGTACAGGGGGCGGCAGGCTACACCTTC
>TRBJ2-3|-|TRBV7-2|few
CASSSNSRAGTWDF
TGTGCCAGCAGCTCAAATTCGCGGGCGGGAACGTGGGATTTT
>TRBJ1-6|-|TRBV2|-
CASSTRGRNSPLHF
TGTGCCAGCAGCACGAGGGGACGGAATTCACCCCTCCACTTT
>TRBJ1-1|-|TRBV7-2|few
CASTAGIEAFF
TGTGCCAGCACCGCAGGGATTGAAGCTTTCTTT
>TRBJ2-7|-|TRBV5-1|-
CASSLAPGAYEQYF
TGCGCCAGCAGCTTGGCCCCAGGGGCCTACGAGCAGTACTTC
>TRBJ1-5|-|TRBV7-2|-
CASRKGTANQPQHF
TGTGCCAGCAGGAAAGGGACGGCTAATCAGCCCCAGCATTTT
>TRBJ1-1|-|TRBV7-2|-
CASSLRQYGGEAFF
TGTGCCAGCAGCTTGCGGCAATACGGTGGGGAAGCTTTCTTT
>TRBJ1-5|TRBD1|TRBV5-4|-
CASSRDPGQGGNQPQHF
TGTGCCAGCAGCCGAGACCCCGGACAGGGAGGCAATCAGCCCCAGCATTTT